Listed below are T cell receptor beta chains from one sample, sequenced in a study of blood T cell repertoires in COVID-19. Profiling relied on immunoSEQ multiplex PCR, and the TCRdb table lists in-frame clones only, not all of them. The sample records 250,000 to 300,000 clones, around 84% being singletons. The sample comprised PBMCs or T cells enriched from blood (not recorded which). The receptors originated from a man aged 25-40 years with acute COVID-19. Both conserved end residues are part of each CDR3. The order of the fields is V gene, D gene, J gene, CDR3 DNA, CDR3 protein. A D gene is named only where the DNA matches it firmly.

TRBV15	TRBD2	TRBJ2-5	TGTGCCACCAGCAGAGATCGGGGGGGCCGGGGGCCGACCCAGTACTTC	CATSRDRGGRGPTQYF
TRBV4-1	NA	TRBJ1-5	TGCGCCAGCAGCCAAGGCTTACAGGGAGAGAATCAGCCCCAGCATTTT	CASSQGLQGENQPQHF
TRBV5-6	NA	TRBJ1-5	TGTGCCAGCAGCTTGCCGGGGGACGAGCCCCAGCATTTT	CASSLPGDEPQHF
TRBV4-1	NA	TRBJ1-5	TGCGCCAGCAGCTCCGGGTGGGTCAATCAGCCCCAGCATTTT	CASSSGWVNQPQHF
TRBV11-3	TRBD2	TRBJ2-1	TGTGCCAGCAGCTTCCTTTTCGGCGGGGGGATCAATGAGCAGTTCTTC	CASSFLFGGGINEQFF
TRBV9	TRBD1	TRBJ1-3	TGTGCCAGCAGCCTGACAGGGGACCGAAACACCATATATTTT	CASSLTGDRNTIYF
TRBV6-5	NA	TRBJ2-2	TGTGCCAGCACCAGAGGAGCCGGGGAGCTGTTTTTT	CASTRGAGELFF
TRBV7-6	NA	TRBJ1-4	TGTGCCAGCAGCTTAGGCCGACAGGCTCTGGGCGAAAAACTGTTTTTT	CASSLGRQALGEKLFF
TRBV24-1	TRBD1	TRBJ2-1	TGTGCCACCAGTGGGGACAGATCCTACAATGAGCAGTTCTTC	CATSGDRSYNEQFF
TRBV2	NA	TRBJ1-3	TGTGCCAGCAGTAACAGAAGGTCTGGAAACACCATATATTTT	CASSNRRSGNTIYF
TRBV5-1	NA	TRBJ1-4	TGCGCCAGCAGCCCCCAGGGGATGGTCAATGAAAAACTGTTTTTT	CASSPQGMVNEKLFF
TRBV3-1/TRBV3-2	TRBD1	TRBJ1-4	TGTGCCAGCAGCCCCAGACAGGGGGGTGAAAAACTGTTTTTT	CASSPRQGGEKLFF